The 17 T cell receptor beta chains below all came from one sample that was sequenced in a study of T cell responses to AZD1222 COVID-19 vaccine. This table comes from immunoSEQ multiplex PCR, and its TCRdb copy is limited to in-frame clones, with some not included. Of some 96,000 clones listed, about 88% are singletons. The source material was peripheral blood, sampled on day 0 of AZD1222 vaccination. These receptors all come from an adult in good health.

The chain combines TRBV6-5 with TRBJ1-4; D may be TRBD1 (6 bases). The length of the CDR3 is 14 residues. Germline V gene lookup returns CDR1 MNHEY and CDR2 SVGAGI. V lost 6 bases and J lost 3, with 11 bases in between. The CDR3 region has the DNA TGTGCCAGCAGGGTAACAGGGCCTAATGAAAAACTGTTTTTT. Its translation is CASRVTGPNEKLFF.

This clone was seen just once. The V call is TRBV18, the J call TRBJ2-5; 9 positions match TRBD1. The CDR3 runs to 14 residues. J lost 7 bases, V lost 4 bases, and 7 bases had no gene match. In germline, CDR1 is KGHSH, CDR2 LQKENI. CDR3 sequence reads: CASSRPGQGATQYF. The CDR3, as DNA: TGTGCCAGCTCACGTCCGGGACAGGGAGCGACCCAGTACTTC.

This chain connects TRBV7-9 to TRBJ1-5, with 7 bases aligning to TRBD1. Germline V gene data show CDR1 as SEHNR and CDR2 as FQNEAQ (reference sequence). There are 15 residues in the CDR3. V lost 5 bases to trimming and J lost 2 bases; unmatched junction nucleotides: 6. DNA of the CDR3: TGTGCCAGCAGCATTCGGGACAGCCGCAATCAGCCCCAGCATTTT. Encoded protein: CASSIRDSRNQPQHF.

V and J are TRBV4-1 and TRBJ1-1, with D perhaps matching TRBD1 (5 bases). Trimming cost V 4 bases and J 6 bases, with 15 bases left between them. The CDR3 sequence is 14 residues long. Germline CDR1 MGHRA, CDR2 YSYEKL. This chain's CDR3 is CASSRSTGTSEAFF. DNA for the CDR3: TGCGCCAGCAGCCGAAGTACCGGGACCTCTGAAGCTTTCTTT.

This clone was recorded only once. The rearrangement links TRBV10-3 to TRBJ1-2; D is undetermined. Trimming took 3 bases from V and 2 from J, leaving 10 bases between them. Germline lookup yields CDR1 ENHRY and CDR2 SYGVKD. The CDR3 consists of 14 residues. The CDR3 DNA reads TGTGCCATCAGTGATGGACCGAGAAACTATGGCTACACCTTC. It codes for CAISDGPRNYGYTF.

The chain uses TRBV5-1 and TRBJ1-1; 7 bases line up with TRBD1. The V gene's germline CDR1 is SGHRS and CDR2 YFSETQ. V gave up 4 bases and J gave up 0 bases; unmatched junction bases: 6. The CDR3 is 15 residues long. CDR3 sequence (DNA): TGCGCCAGCAGCACAGGAGGGGGCTTGAACACTGAAGCTTTCTTT. Translated: CASSTGGGLNTEAFF.

This clone showed up just once. V is TRBV2 and J is TRBJ1-5; 9 nucleotides line up with TRBD1. Looked up from germline, CDR1 is SNHLY and CDR2 is FYNNEI. The CDR3 spans 14 residues. With 6 bases clipped from V and 4 bases from J, the junction kept 4 bases outside the gene matches. The CDR3 nucleotides are TGTGCCAGCAGCTGGACAGGGGTGAATCAGCCCCAGCATTTT. Translated: CASSWTGVNQPQHF.

The chain recombines TRBV7-3 with TRBJ1-6; 7 nucleotides line up with TRBD1. CDR1 is SGHTA and CDR2 is FQGTGA in the germline V gene. Trimming at V came to 5 bases and at J to 10 bases, leaving 8 bases not matched to a gene. The CDR3 extends over 14 amino acids. The CDR3 is CASSAGTEESPLHF. CDR3 sequence (DNA): TGTGCCAGCAGCGCCGGGACAGAGGAATCACCCCTCCACTTT.

This sequence joins TRBV19 and TRBJ2-1; 7 bases line up with TRBD1. CDR1 is LNHDA and CDR2 is SQIVND in the germline V gene (reference sequence). CDR3 length equals 14 residues. Unmatched junction bases numbered 2, after V lost 6 bases and J lost 0 bases. The DNA of the CDR3 is TGTGCCAGTAGACGGACAGGCTCCTACAATGAGCAGTTCTTC. Its translation: CASRRTGSYNEQFF. Drawing the rest from reference TRBV19 and TRBJ2-1, the complete variable domain is DGGITQSPKYLFRKEGQNVTLSCEQNLNHDAMYWYRQDPGQGLRLIYYSQIVNDFQKGDIAEGYSVSREKKESFPLTVTSAQKNPTAFYLCASRRTGSYNEQFFGPGTRLTVL.

This clone is a singleton in its sample. The CDR3 loop reads CASNFGPAYEQYF. CDR3 nucleotide sequence: TGTGCCAGCAACTTCGGTCCAGCCTACGAGCAGTACTTC. This chain joins TRBV7-9 and TRBJ2-7; D remains ambiguous. V lost 7 bases, J lost 2 bases, and 12 bases lay in between. The germline gives CDR1 SEHNR, CDR2 FQNEAQ (reference sequence). This CDR3 has 13 amino acids.

The rearrangement links TRBV11-2 to TRBJ2-1, with TRBD1 as a possible D gene (5 bases). Looked up from germline, CDR1 is SGHAT and CDR2 is FQNNGV. V was clipped by 8 bases and J by 9 bases, with 20 bases between them. The CDR3 runs to 14 residues. The CDR3 spells CASAFPGLRREQFF. As DNA, the CDR3 is TGTGCCAGCGCATTTCCAGGGCTCCGTCGTGAGCAGTTCTTC.

This clone is a singleton in its sample. The chain combines TRBV6-5 with TRBJ1-4, with TRBD1 matching 7 bases. The J segment lost 5 bases and the V segment lost 5 bases, leaving 8 bases of the junction unmatched. This CDR3 is built from 15 residues. Per germline, CDR1 MNHEY and CDR2 SVGAGI. CDR3 residues: CASSLRQGRNEKLFF. Here the CDR3 DNA reads TGTGCCAGCAGTCTTAGACAGGGCCGAAATGAAAAACTGTTTTTT.

A single count supports this clone. J is TRBJ1-2 and V is TRBV10-3; weak D call: TRBD1 (6 bases). CDR3 length: 15 residues. Between the trimmed V and J ends, which lost 6 bases and 5 bases, there was a span of 19 bases. Per germline, CDR1 ENHRY and CDR2 SYGVKD. As DNA, the CDR3 is TGTGCCATCAGCCAACAGGGCCCTTTTGGATATGGCTACACCTTC. Its translation is CAISQQGPFGYGYTF.

The genes are TRBV19 and TRBJ1-6, with 7 bases that match TRBD1. Germline values: CDR1 LNHDA, CDR2 SQIVND (reference sequence). The CDR3 loop spans 17 amino acids. With 7 bases clipped from V and 10 bases from J, the junction kept 19 bases outside the gene matches. The CDR3 sequence: CASNNSQGRQGRSPLHF. The CDR3 region has the DNA TGTGCCAGTAATAACAGTCAAGGACGACAGGGCCGCTCACCCCTCCACTTT.

The rearrangement joins TRBV4-3 to TRBJ2-7; 10 positions agree with TRBD1. V lost 5 bases and J lost 6; bases outside the gene matches: 10. Germline CDR1 reads LGHNA; CDR2 reads YSLEER. The CDR3 is made up of 15 amino acids. The CDR3 DNA reads as TGCGCCAGCAGCTACTCCGGGACAGGGGAGCGCGAGCAGTACTTC. As protein: CASSYSGTGEREQYF.

This clone was seen only a few times. CDR3 bases: TGTGCCAGCAGTGCGGGACAGGCGAATTCACCCCTCCACTTT. Translated: CASSAGQANSPLHF. The V call is TRBV6-4, the J call TRBJ1-6; 8 bases align to TRBD1. Looked up from germline, CDR1 is MRHNA and CDR2 is SNTAGT. V gave up 4 bases and J gave up 7 bases; unmatched junction bases: 3. The CDR3 covers 14 residues.

The DNA for the CDR3 is TGTGCCAGCAGTAGGTCCCGGGCCCTCGGCGGGGAAGCTTTCTTT. Its protein is CASSRSRALGGEAFF. The gene calls are TRBV6-5 and TRBJ1-1, with unresolved D. Per germline, CDR1 MNHEY and CDR2 SVGAGI. The CDR3 is 15 residues long. Trimming took off 5 bases at V and 8 bases at J, with 21 bases between the two ends.